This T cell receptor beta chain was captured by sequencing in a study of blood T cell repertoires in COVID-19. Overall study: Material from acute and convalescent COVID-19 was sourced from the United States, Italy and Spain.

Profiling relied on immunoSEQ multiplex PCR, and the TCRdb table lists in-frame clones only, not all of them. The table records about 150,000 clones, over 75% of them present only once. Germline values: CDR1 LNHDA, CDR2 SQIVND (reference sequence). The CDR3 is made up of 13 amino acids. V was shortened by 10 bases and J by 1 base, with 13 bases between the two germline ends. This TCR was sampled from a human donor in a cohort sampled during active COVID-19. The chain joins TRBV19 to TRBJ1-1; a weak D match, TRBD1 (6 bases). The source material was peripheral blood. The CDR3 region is CATTGHQNTEAFF. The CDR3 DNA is TGTGCCACCACGGGACACCAGAACACTGAAGCTTTCTTT.